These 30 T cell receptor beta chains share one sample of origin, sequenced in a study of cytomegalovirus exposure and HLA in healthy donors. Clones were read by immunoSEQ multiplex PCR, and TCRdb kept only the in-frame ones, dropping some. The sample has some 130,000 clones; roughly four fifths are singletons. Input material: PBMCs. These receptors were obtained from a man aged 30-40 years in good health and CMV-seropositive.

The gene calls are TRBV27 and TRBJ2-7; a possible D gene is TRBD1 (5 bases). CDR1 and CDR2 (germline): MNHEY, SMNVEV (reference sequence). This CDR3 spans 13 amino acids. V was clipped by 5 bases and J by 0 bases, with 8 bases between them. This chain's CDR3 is CASSPDSSYEQYF. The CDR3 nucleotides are TGTGCCAGCAGTCCCGACAGCTCCTACGAGCAGTACTTC.

As DNA, the CDR3 is TGTGCCAGCAGTGGACTAGCGCGGGAGACCCAGTACTTC. It specifies CASSGLARETQYF. The rearrangement uses TRBV2 and TRBJ2-5, with 8 bases matching TRBD2. This CDR3 spans 13 amino acids. Trimming removed 4 bases from V and 5 bases from J; junction bases left unmatched: 3. Germline V CDR1 and CDR2: SNHLY, FYNNEI.

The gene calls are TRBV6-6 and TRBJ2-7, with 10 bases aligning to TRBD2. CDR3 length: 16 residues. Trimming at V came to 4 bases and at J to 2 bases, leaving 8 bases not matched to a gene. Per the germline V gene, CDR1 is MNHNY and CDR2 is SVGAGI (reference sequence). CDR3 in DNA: TGTGCCAGCAGTTCTTGGGAGCGGGAGGGAACCTACGAGCAGTACTTC. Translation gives CASSSWEREGTYEQYF.

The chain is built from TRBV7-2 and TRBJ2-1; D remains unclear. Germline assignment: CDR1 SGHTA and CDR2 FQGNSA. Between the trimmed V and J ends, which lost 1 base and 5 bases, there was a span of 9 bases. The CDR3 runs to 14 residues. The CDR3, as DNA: TGTGCCAGCAGCTTAGGGTTACAAAACAATGAGCAGTTCTTC. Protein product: CASSLGLQNNEQFF.

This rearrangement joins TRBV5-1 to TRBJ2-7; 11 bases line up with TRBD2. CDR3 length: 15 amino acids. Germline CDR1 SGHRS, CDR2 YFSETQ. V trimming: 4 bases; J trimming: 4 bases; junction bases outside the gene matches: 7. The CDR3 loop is CASSPLLAGEYEQYF. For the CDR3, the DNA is TGCGCCAGCAGCCCCTTACTAGCGGGGGAGTACGAGCAGTACTTC.

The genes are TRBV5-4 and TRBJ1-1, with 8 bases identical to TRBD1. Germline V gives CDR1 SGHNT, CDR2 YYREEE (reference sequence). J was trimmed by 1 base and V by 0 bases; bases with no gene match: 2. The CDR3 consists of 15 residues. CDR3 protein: CASSLGGTGNTEAFF. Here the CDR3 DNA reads TGTGCCAGCAGCTTGGGTGGGACAGGGAACACTGAAGCTTTCTTT.

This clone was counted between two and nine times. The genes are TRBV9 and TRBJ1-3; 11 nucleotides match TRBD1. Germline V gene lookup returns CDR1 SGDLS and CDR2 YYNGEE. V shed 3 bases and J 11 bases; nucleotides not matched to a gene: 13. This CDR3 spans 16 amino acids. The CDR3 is CASSEGQGVSLAAIYF. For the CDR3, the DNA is TGTGCCAGCAGCGAGGGACAGGGGGTTTCGCTCGCCGCCATATATTTT. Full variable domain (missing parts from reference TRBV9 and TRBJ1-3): DSGVTQTPKHLITATGQRVTLRCSPRSGDLSVYWYQQSLDQGLQFLIQYYNGEERAKGNILERFSAQQFPDLHSELNLSSLELGDSALYFCASSEGQGVSLAAIYFGEGSWLTVV.

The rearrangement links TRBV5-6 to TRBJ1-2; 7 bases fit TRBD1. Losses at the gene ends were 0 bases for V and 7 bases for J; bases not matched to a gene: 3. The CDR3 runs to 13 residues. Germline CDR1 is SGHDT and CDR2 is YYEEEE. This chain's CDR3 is CASSLGQGRGYTF. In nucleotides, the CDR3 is TGTGCCAGCAGCTTGGGACAGGGCCGTGGCTACACCTTC.

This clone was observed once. The CDR3: CASSSDTRSYEQYF. Written as DNA, the CDR3 is TGTGCCAGCAGTTCCGACACCCGCTCCTACGAGCAGTACTTC. This chain links TRBV27 with TRBJ2-7; no clear D gene. The V gene lost 4 bases and the J gene lost 0 bases, with 10 bases spanning the gap. Looked up from germline, CDR1 is MNHEY and CDR2 is SMNVEV (reference sequence). The CDR3 is 14 amino acids.

DNA of the CDR3: TGCGCCAGCAGCCTCTTGAGGACAGGAAACCCTGCAGATACGCAGTATTTT. Translation: CASSLLRTGNPADTQYF. V usage is TRBV4-1 and J usage is TRBJ2-3; 7 positions match TRBD1. Germline loops: CDR1 MGHRA, CDR2 YSYEKL. The trim removed 4 bases at V and 4 bases at J, leaving 14 bases unmatched. The CDR3 length is 17 residues.

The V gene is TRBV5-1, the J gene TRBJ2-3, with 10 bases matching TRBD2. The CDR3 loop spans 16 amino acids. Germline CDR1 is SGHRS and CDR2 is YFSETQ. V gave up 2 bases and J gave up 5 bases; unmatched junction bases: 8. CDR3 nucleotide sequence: TGCGCCAGCAGCTTCTCTAGCGGGAGAGTGGGAGATACGCAGTATTTT. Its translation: CASSFSSGRVGDTQYF.

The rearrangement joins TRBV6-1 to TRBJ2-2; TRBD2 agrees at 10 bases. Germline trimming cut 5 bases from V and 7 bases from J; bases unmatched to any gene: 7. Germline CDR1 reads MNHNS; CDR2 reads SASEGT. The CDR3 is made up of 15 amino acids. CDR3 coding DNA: TGTGCCAGCAGTTTAGCGGGGGGCCAGGTCGGGGAGCTGTTTTTT. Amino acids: CASSLAGGQVGELFF.

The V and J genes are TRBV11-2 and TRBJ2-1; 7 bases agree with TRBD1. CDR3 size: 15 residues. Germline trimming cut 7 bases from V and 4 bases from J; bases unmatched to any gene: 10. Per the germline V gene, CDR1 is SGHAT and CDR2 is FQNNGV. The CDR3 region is CASNLGQTKYNEQFF. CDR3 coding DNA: TGTGCCAGCAACTTGGGACAGACTAAATACAATGAGCAGTTCTTC.

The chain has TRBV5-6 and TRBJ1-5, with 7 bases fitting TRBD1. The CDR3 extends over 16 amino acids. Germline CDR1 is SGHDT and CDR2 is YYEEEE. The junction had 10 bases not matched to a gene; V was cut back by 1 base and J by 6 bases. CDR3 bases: TGTGCCAGCAGCTTGTTTGGGACAGCGAAACTTCAGCCCCAGCATTTT. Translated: CASSLFGTAKLQPQHF.

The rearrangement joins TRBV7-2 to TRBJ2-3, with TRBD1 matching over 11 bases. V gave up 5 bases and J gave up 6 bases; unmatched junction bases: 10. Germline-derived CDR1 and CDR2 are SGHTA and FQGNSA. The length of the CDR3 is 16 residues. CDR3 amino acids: CASSRGQGVFVDTQYF. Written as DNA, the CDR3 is TGTGCCAGCAGCCGGGGACAGGGGGTATTCGTGGATACGCAGTATTTT.

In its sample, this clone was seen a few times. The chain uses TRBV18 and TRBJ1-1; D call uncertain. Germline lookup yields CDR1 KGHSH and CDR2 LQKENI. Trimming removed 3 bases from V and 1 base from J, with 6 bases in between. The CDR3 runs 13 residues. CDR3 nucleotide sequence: TGTGCCAGCTCACCGGGAGCGAACACTGAAGCTTTCTTT. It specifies CASSPGANTEAFF.

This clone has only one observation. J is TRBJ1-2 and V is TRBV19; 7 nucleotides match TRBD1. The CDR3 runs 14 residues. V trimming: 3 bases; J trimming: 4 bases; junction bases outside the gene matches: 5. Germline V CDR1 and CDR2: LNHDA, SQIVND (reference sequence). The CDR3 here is CASSIRTGIYGYTF. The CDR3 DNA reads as TGTGCCAGTAGTATTCGGACAGGCATCTATGGCTACACCTTC. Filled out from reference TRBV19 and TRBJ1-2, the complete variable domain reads DGGITQSPKYLFRKEGQNVTLSCEQNLNHDAMYWYRQDPGQGLRLIYYSQIVNDFQKGDIAEGYSVSREKKESFPLTVTSAQKNPTAFYLCASSIRTGIYGYTFGSGTRLTVV.

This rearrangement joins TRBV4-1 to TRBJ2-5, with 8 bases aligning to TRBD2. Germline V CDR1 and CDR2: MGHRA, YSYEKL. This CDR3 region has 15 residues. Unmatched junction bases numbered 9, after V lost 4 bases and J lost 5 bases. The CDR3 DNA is TGCGCCAGCAGCCTAGCGGCTTCGGGGGGGGAGACCCAGTACTTC. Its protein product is CASSLAASGGETQYF.

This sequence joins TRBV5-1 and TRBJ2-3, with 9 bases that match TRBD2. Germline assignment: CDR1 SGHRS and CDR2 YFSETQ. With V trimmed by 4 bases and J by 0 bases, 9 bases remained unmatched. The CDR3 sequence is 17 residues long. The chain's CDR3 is CASSPSLAGLSTDTQYF. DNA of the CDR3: TGCGCCAGCAGCCCCTCCCTAGCGGGATTAAGCACAGATACGCAGTATTTT.

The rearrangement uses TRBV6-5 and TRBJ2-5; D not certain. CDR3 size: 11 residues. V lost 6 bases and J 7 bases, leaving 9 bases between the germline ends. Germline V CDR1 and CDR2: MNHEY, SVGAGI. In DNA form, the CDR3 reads TGTGCCAGCAGCACCCGAGGGACCCAGTACTTC. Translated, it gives CASSTRGTQYF.

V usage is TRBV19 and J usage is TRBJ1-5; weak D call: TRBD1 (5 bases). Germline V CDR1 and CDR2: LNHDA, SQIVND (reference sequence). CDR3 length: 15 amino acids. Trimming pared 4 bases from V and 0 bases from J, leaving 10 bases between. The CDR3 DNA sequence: TGTGCCAGTAGTACGACAGATTATAGCAATCAGCCCCAGCATTTT. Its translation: CASSTTDYSNQPQHF.

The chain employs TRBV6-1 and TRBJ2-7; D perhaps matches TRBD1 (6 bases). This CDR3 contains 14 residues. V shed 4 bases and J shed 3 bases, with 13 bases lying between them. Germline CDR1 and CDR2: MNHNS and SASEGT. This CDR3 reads CASSAQGPHYEQYF. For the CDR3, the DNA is TGTGCCAGCAGTGCACAGGGACCTCACTACGAGCAGTACTTC.

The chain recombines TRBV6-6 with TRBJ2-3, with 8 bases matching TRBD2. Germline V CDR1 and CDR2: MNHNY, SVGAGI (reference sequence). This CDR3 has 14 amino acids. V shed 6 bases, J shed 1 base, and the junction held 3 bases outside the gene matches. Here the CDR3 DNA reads TGTGCCAGCAGCGGTAGCGGGGGCACAGATACGCAGTATTTT. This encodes CASSGSGGTDTQYF.

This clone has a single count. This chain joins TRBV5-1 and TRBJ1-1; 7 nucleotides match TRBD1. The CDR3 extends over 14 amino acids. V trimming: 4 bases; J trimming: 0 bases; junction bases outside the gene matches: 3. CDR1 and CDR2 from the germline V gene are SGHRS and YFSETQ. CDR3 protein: CASSQQGMNTEAFF. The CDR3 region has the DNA TGCGCCAGCAGCCAACAGGGGATGAACACTGAAGCTTTCTTT.

CDR3 sequence: CAISGAGNQPQHF. The CDR3 DNA follows: TGTGCCATCAGTGGGGCAGGGAATCAGCCCCAGCATTTT. The gene calls are TRBV10-3 and TRBJ1-5, with a weak D call TRBD1 (5 bases). Looked up from germline, CDR1 is ENHRY and CDR2 is SYGVKD. The ends were cut back, 4 bases at V and 4 bases at J, with 8 bases in the middle. This CDR3 has 13 amino acids.

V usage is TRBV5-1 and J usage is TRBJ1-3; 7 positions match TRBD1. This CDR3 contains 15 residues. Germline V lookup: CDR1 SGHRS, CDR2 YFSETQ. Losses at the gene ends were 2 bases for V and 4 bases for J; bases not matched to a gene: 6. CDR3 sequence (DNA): TGCGCCAGCAGCTTCCTCCCGGGACAGGGAAACACCATATATTTT. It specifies CASSFLPGQGNTIYF.

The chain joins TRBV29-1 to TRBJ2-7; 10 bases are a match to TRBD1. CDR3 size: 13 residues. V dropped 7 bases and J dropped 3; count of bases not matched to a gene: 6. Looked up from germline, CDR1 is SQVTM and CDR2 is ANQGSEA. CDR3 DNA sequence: TGCAGCGGCCGGGACAGGGGTAACTACGAGCAGTACTTC. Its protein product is CSGRDRGNYEQYF.

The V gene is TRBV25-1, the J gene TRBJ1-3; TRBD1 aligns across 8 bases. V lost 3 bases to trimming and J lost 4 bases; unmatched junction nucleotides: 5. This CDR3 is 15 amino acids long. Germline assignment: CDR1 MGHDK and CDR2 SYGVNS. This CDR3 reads CASSDADRAGNTIYF. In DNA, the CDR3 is TGTGCCAGCAGTGATGCGGACAGGGCAGGAAACACCATATATTTT.

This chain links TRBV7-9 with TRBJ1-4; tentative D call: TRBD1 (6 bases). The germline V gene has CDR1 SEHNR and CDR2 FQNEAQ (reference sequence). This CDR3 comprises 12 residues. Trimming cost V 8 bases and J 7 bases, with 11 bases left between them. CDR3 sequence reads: CASHSRGEKLFF. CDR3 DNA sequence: TGTGCCAGCCACAGCAGGGGTGAAAAACTGTTTTTT.

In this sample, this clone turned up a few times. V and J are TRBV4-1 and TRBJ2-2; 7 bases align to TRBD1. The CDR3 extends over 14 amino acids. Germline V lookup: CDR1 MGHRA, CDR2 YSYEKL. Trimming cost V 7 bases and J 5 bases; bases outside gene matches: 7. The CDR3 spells CASTLPGGTGELFF. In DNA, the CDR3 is TGCGCCAGCACGCTACCAGGGGGAACCGGGGAGCTGTTTTTT.